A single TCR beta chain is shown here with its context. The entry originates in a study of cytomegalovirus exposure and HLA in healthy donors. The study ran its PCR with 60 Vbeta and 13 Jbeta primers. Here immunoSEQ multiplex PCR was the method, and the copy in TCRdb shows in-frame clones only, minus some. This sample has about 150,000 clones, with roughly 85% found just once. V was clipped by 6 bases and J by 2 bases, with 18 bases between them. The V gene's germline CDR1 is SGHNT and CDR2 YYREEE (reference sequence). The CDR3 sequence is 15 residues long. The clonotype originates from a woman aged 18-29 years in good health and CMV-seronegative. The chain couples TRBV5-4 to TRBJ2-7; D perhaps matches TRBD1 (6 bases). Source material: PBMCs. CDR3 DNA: TGTGCCAGCACCCCTTACCCGGACAGACCCTACGAGCAGTACTTC. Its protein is CASTPYPDRPYEQYF.